One and the same sample provided the 32 T cell receptor beta chains below, sequenced in a study of T cell responses to AZD1222 COVID-19 vaccine. TCRdb keeps only in-frame clones here, not all; method: immunoSEQ multiplex PCR. The table has roughly 200,000 clones, about 95% seen once; the top ten hold around 1.7%. Sequencing used peripheral blood, obtained 28 days after the second dose of the MenACWY control vaccine. Receptors originate from an adult who received the MenACWY meningococcal vaccine as a control.

In its sample, this clone was seen once. J is TRBJ2-3 and V is TRBV9, with D maybe TRBD2 (6 bases). Trimming took 4 bases from V and 4 from J, leaving 13 bases between them. From germline, CDR1 is SGDLS and CDR2 YYNGEE. CDR3 length equals 14 residues. The CDR3 sequence: CASSPRTTADTQYF. The CDR3 DNA reads TGTGCCAGCAGCCCAAGGACTACGGCAGATACGCAGTATTTT. The full variable domain, completed using reference TRBV9 and TRBJ2-3, is DSGVTQTPKHLITATGQRVTLRCSPRSGDLSVYWYQQSLDQGLQFLIQYYNGEERAKGNILERFSAQQFPDLHSELNLSSLELGDSALYFCASSPRTTADTQYFGPGTRLTVL.

The chain has TRBV6-5 and TRBJ1-6; D is perhaps TRBD1 (5 bases). The CDR3 runs to 14 residues. Germline values: CDR1 MNHEY, CDR2 SVGAGI. The V and J ends lost 3 bases and 9 bases respectively, with 12 bases between them. DNA for the CDR3: TGTGCCAGCAGTTATGGGACTCTGCTTTCACCCCTCCACTTT. The encoded protein is CASSYGTLLSPLHF.

The chain recombines TRBV28 with TRBJ2-5; D gene ambiguous. This CDR3 is built from 15 residues. Per germline, CDR1 MDHEN and CDR2 SYDVKM. Trimming took off 3 bases at V and 4 bases at J, with 15 bases between the two ends. CDR3 coding DNA: TGTGCCAGCAGTTTCTCTATAAGTCGGGCAGAGACCCAGTACTTC. Translation: CASSFSISRAETQYF.

This rearrangement joins TRBV2 to TRBJ2-2, with 11 positions matching TRBD2. Losses at the gene ends were 4 bases for V and 1 base for J; bases not matched to a gene: 2. CDR1 and CDR2 from the germline V gene are SNHLY and FYNNEI. CDR3 length equals 16 residues. CDR3 in DNA: TGTGCCAGCAGTGGTCTAGCGGGGGGGAACACCGGGGAGCTGTTTTTT. Encoded protein: CASSGLAGGNTGELFF.

This sequence joins TRBV7-2 and TRBJ2-5, with D maybe TRBD1 (5 bases). Trimming left V 2 bases short and J 1 base short, with 8 bases between. The CDR3 extends over 14 amino acids. Germline V gene lookup returns CDR1 SGHTA and CDR2 FQGNSA. CDR3 sequence (DNA): TGTGCCAGCAGCTTACAGGGTTCCCAAGAGACCCAGTACTTC. Its protein product is CASSLQGSQETQYF.

The chain couples TRBV7-9 to TRBJ2-1; no clear D. Trimming took off 8 bases at V and 3 bases at J, with 23 bases between the two ends. The CDR3 sequence is 17 residues long. Germline V gives CDR1 SEHNR, CDR2 FQNEAQ (reference sequence). As DNA, the CDR3 is TGTGCCAGCGCCCCCCGCCAGTTAGCCTCAGTCTACAATGAGCAGTTCTTC. The encoded protein is CASAPRQLASVYNEQFF.

The rearrangement uses TRBV11-2 and TRBJ1-1, with D unresolved. Trimming took off 4 bases at V and 1 base at J, with 7 bases between the two ends. The CDR3 is made up of 13 amino acids. Germline V gives CDR1 SGHAT, CDR2 FQNNGV. CDR3 nucleotides: TGTGCCAGCAGCTCGGTCAAGAACACTGAAGCTTTCTTT. Protein sequence: CASSSVKNTEAFF. Based on the CDR3 plus reference TRBV11-2 and TRBJ1-1, the full variable domain is EAGVAQSPRYKIIEKRQSVAFWCNPISGHATLYWYQQILGQGPKLLIQFQNNGVVDDSQLPKDRFSAERLKGVDSTLKIQPAKLEDSAVYLCASSSVKNTEAFFGQGTRLTVV.

This chain uses TRBV15 with TRBJ2-1; 8 bases are a match to TRBD1. The junction had 3 bases not matched to a gene; V was cut back by 2 bases and J by 6 bases. Germline values: CDR1 LNHNV, CDR2 YYDKDF (reference sequence). The CDR3 is 14 amino acids. CDR3 DNA sequence: TGTGCCACCAGCAGAACAGGGGGAAGCAATGAGCAGTTCTTC. Translation: CATSRTGGSNEQFF.

The V gene is TRBV3-1 (or the pseudogene TRBV3-2), the J gene TRBJ1-2; 7 bases align to TRBD1. V gave up 4 bases and J gave up 5 bases; unmatched junction bases: 7. The CDR3 is made up of 14 amino acids. Germline V gene lookup returns CDR1 LGHDT and CDR2 YNNKEL (reference sequence). CDR3 loop: CASSRRTGTYGYTF. CDR3 coding DNA: TGTGCCAGCAGCCGGAGGACAGGAACATATGGCTACACCTTC.

This clone was counted a single time. The chain uses TRBV30 and TRBJ2-7; 11 bases agree with TRBD2. The germline CDR1 and CDR2 sequences are GTSNPN and SVGIG (reference sequence). CDR3 length: 15 residues. V trimming: 0 bases; J trimming: 4 bases; junction bases outside the gene matches: 5. The CDR3, as DNA: TGTGCCTGGAGTGTAGGTAGCGGGAGGGTGTACGAGCAGTACTTC. Its translation: CAWSVGSGRVYEQYF.

This rearrangement joins TRBV18 to TRBJ1-6; possibly TRBD1 for D (6 bases). This CDR3 spans 14 amino acids. The germline V gene encodes CDR1 KGHSH and CDR2 LQKENI. V was trimmed by 3 bases and J by 4 bases, leaving 7 bases between them. The CDR3 loop reads CASSPTGYNSPLHF. CDR3 bases: TGTGCCAGCTCACCGACAGGTTATAATTCACCCCTCCACTTT.

The chain carries TRBV5-1 and TRBJ1-3; D is perhaps TRBD1 (6 bases). V dropped 0 bases and J dropped 2 bases, with 9 bases sitting between them. Per the germline V gene, CDR1 is SGHRS and CDR2 is YFSETQ. This CDR3 is 15 amino acids long. CDR3 sequence (DNA): TGCGCCAGCAGCTTGGTTTCAGGGGCTGGAAACACCATATATTTT. Amino acids: CASSLVSGAGNTIYF.

The gene calls are TRBV19 and TRBJ1-5; TRBD1 is a possible D gene (6 bases). The V end lost 5 bases, the J end lost 0 bases, and 11 bases lay between the germline ends. The CDR3 covers 15 residues. Germline V gives CDR1 LNHDA, CDR2 SQIVND (reference sequence). The CDR3 sequence is CASSLQGRSNQPQHF. The CDR3 DNA follows: TGTGCCAGTAGTCTACAGGGTCGTAGCAATCAGCCCCAGCATTTT.

The V and J genes are TRBV27 and TRBJ2-1; possibly TRBD2 for D (9 bases). Deletions cut 5 bases from V and 4 bases from J, with 21 bases between. The germline gives CDR1 MNHEY, CDR2 SMNVEV (reference sequence). CDR3 length: 17 residues. The CDR3 region is CASSPGGGRETYNEQFF. As DNA, the CDR3 is TGTGCCAGCAGTCCAGGGGGCGGGAGGGAAACGTACAATGAGCAGTTCTTC.

The rearrangement joins TRBV7-8 to TRBJ2-3; the D gene is possibly TRBD2 (5 bases). CDR1 and CDR2 (germline): SGHVS, FQNEAQ. This CDR3 is built from 21 residues. V lost 2 bases, J lost 0 bases, and 27 bases lay in between. This CDR3 is CASSLKSTTVTKDSSTDTQYF. The CDR3, as DNA: TGTGCCAGCAGCTTAAAGTCTACCACAGTGACTAAAGATTCTAGCACAGATACGCAGTATTTT.

CDR3 in DNA: TGCGCCAGCATTCCCAAGCCGGGACTCTTCCTGGACGAGCAGTACTTC. This encodes CASIPKPGLFLDEQYF. The chain links TRBV10-1 to TRBJ2-7; possible D gene TRBD2, 6 bases. The CDR3 extends over 16 amino acids. In germline, CDR1 is WNHNN, CDR2 SYGVQD (reference sequence). Trimming pared 7 bases from V and 5 bases from J, leaving 24 bases between.

This rearrangement joins TRBV7-8 to TRBJ2-3; 9 bases match TRBD2. J gave up 3 bases and V 6 bases, and 4 bases lay outside the gene matches. CDR1 and CDR2 from the germline V gene are SGHVS and FQNEAQ. The CDR3 contains 14 residues. CDR3 sequence: CASRYSGRTDTQYF. CDR3 bases: TGTGCCAGCAGATATAGCGGGAGAACAGATACGCAGTATTTT.

V is TRBV2 and J is TRBJ2-7; unclear D gene. Germline V gene sequence: CDR1 SNHLY, CDR2 FYNNEI. Trimming removed 6 bases from V and 5 bases from J, with 5 bases in between. This CDR3 has 10 amino acids. The CDR3 DNA sequence: TGTGCCAGCAGAGGAGACGAGCAGTACTTC. It codes for CASRGDEQYF.

The chain is built from TRBV9 and TRBJ1-4; 8 bases agree with TRBD1. The length of the CDR3 is 15 residues. V trimming: 4 bases; J trimming: 5 bases; junction bases outside the gene matches: 7. Germline V gene lookup returns CDR1 SGDLS and CDR2 YYNGEE. CDR3 sequence: CASSSPGGQNEKLFF. The CDR3 coding sequence is TGTGCCAGCAGCAGCCCAGGGGGCCAGAATGAAAAACTGTTTTTT.

The chain joins TRBV18 to TRBJ2-7, with a weak D call TRBD2 (6 bases). The CDR3 consists of 14 residues. Germline CDR1 is KGHSH and CDR2 is LQKENI. V shed 3 bases and J shed 2 bases, with 11 bases lying between them. CDR3 protein: CASSPELATYEQYF. CDR3 in DNA: TGTGCCAGCTCACCCGAACTAGCTACCTACGAGCAGTACTTC.

This chain joins TRBV18 and TRBJ1-3; a possible D gene is TRBD1 (6 bases). Trimming left V 3 bases short and J 0 bases short, with 12 bases between. CDR1 and CDR2 from the germline V gene are KGHSH and LQKENI. The CDR3 covers 16 residues. The CDR3 loop is CASSPAGATSGNTIYF. The CDR3 bases are TGTGCCAGCTCACCCGCAGGGGCCACCTCTGGAAACACCATATATTTT.

The chain has TRBV27 and TRBJ1-2, with 7 bases identical to TRBD1. Losses at the gene ends were 4 bases for V and 6 bases for J; bases not matched to a gene: 11. The CDR3 has 15 residues. CDR1 is MNHEY, CDR2 SMNVEV, per germline (reference sequence). The CDR3 loop reads CASSSLWDRSDGYTF. CDR3 DNA sequence: TGTGCCAGCAGTTCCCTATGGGACAGATCGGATGGCTACACCTTC.

The chain joins TRBV7-3 to TRBJ2-1, with D possibly TRBD1 on 6 matching bases. The CDR3 contains 18 residues. The germline V gene has CDR1 SGHTA and CDR2 FQGTGA. V was shortened by 0 bases and J by 4 bases, with 19 bases between the two germline ends. CDR3 loop: CASSLTGGLGTQYNEQFF. CDR3 DNA: TGTGCCAGCAGCTTAACAGGGGGTTTGGGGACCCAGTACAATGAGCAGTTCTTC.

This clone came up once. The V and J genes are TRBV28 and TRBJ2-7; D ambiguous. The V gene's germline CDR1 is MDHEN and CDR2 SYDVKM. The CDR3 loop spans 15 amino acids. Trimming removed 1 base at V and 0 bases at J, with 10 bases between. The CDR3 DNA reads TGTGCCAGCAGTTTATATGTGGATAGCTCCTACGAGCAGTACTTC. The encoded protein is CASSLYVDSSYEQYF.

V usage is TRBV4-3 and J usage is TRBJ2-3; D may match TRBD1 or TRBD2 (6 bases each). This CDR3 region has 17 residues. From germline, CDR1 is LGHNA and CDR2 YSLEER. Trimming shortened V by 3 bases and J by 1 base, and 17 bases separated the two germline ends. The CDR3 sequence is CASSHFSGAWGTDTQYF. For the CDR3, the DNA is TGCGCCAGCAGCCATTTCTCGGGGGCCTGGGGCACAGATACGCAGTATTTT.

V is TRBV29-1 and J is TRBJ1-2, with D perhaps TRBD1 (6 bases). Between the trimmed V and J ends, which lost 2 bases and 8 bases, there was a span of 12 bases. Germline CDR1 is SQVTM and CDR2 is ANQGSEA. The CDR3 extends over 12 amino acids. The CDR3 DNA is TGCAGCGTTGAAAGGTCAGGGGTAGGCTACACCTTC. Amino acids: CSVERSGVGYTF. The full variable domain, in which reference TRBV29-1 and TRBJ1-2 provide the parts outside the CDR3, is SAVISQKPSRDICQRGTSLTIQCQVDSQVTMMFWYRQQPGQSLTLIATANQGSEATYESGFVIDKFPISRPNLTFSTLTVSNMSPEDSSIYLCSVERSGVGYTFGSGTRLTVV.

V gene TRBV28 combines with J gene TRBJ1-1, with D perhaps TRBD1 (6 bases). Trimming cost V 3 bases and J 0 bases, with 11 bases left between them. Looked up from germline, CDR1 is MDHEN and CDR2 is SYDVKM. This CDR3 has 15 amino acids. The DNA of the CDR3 is TGTGCCAGCAGTTTGGGGGCCGGACTGAACACTGAAGCTTTCTTT. It translates to CASSLGAGLNTEAFF.

The chain uses TRBV7-2 and TRBJ2-3, with D uncertain. CDR1 SGHTA and CDR2 FQGNSA come from the germline V gene. The CDR3 is 15 amino acids. V was clipped by 6 bases and J by 0 bases, with 13 bases between them. The CDR3 DNA sequence: TGTGCCAGCAGACGTCTTTCGTCTAGCACAGATACGCAGTATTTT. Translated: CASRRLSSSTDTQYF.

The V and J genes are TRBV7-3 and TRBJ2-1, with 12 bases lining up with TRBD2. The V and J ends lost 5 bases and 10 bases, in that order; junction bases with no gene match: 12. CDR1 SGHTA and CDR2 FQGTGA come from the germline V gene. This CDR3 contains 16 residues. The CDR3 spells CASSPDLAGGPREQFF. The DNA of the CDR3 is TGTGCCAGCAGCCCCGACCTAGCGGGAGGGCCTCGGGAGCAGTTCTTC.

V usage is TRBV19 and J usage is TRBJ1-2; no clear D gene. Per the germline V gene, CDR1 is LNHDA and CDR2 is SQIVND (reference sequence). The V and J ends lost 8 bases and 6 bases respectively, with 19 bases between them. CDR3 length: 14 residues. The CDR3 DNA reads as TGTGCCAGTTCGGAAAGTTCGGGGAACAATGGCTACACCTTC. This codes for CASSESSGNNGYTF.

In DNA form, the CDR3 reads TGTGCCAGCAGTTTAGTGGCGGGAGGGGGGATCCAAGAGACCCAGTACTTC. The encoded protein is CASSLVAGGGIQETQYF. The chain combines TRBV28 with TRBJ2-5, with 9 bases aligning to TRBD2. V shed 2 bases, J shed 1 base, and the junction held 8 bases outside the gene matches. The germline CDR1 and CDR2 sequences are MDHEN and SYDVKM. The CDR3 is 17 residues long.

This chain links TRBV7-9 with TRBJ2-3, with D maybe TRBD1 (5 bases). The CDR3 length is 14 residues. The germline gives CDR1 SEHNR, CDR2 FQNEAQ (reference sequence). V was clipped by 6 bases and J by 3 bases, with 13 bases between them. The CDR3: CASRTARRTDTQYF. CDR3 coding DNA: TGTGCCAGCAGGACAGCCCGGCGGACAGATACGCAGTATTTT.